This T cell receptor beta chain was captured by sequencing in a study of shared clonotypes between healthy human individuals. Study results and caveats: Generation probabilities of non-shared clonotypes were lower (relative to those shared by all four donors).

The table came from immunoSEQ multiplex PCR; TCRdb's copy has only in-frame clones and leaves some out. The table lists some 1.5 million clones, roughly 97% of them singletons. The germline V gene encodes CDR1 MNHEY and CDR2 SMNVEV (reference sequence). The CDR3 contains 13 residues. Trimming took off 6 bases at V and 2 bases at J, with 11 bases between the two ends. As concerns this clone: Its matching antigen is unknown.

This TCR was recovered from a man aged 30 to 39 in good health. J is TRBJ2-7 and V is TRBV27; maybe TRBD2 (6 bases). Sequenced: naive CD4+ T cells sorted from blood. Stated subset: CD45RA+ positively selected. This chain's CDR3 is CASSRGKTYEQYF. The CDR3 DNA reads TGTGCCAGCAGCCGGGGGAAAACCTACGAGCAGTACTTC.